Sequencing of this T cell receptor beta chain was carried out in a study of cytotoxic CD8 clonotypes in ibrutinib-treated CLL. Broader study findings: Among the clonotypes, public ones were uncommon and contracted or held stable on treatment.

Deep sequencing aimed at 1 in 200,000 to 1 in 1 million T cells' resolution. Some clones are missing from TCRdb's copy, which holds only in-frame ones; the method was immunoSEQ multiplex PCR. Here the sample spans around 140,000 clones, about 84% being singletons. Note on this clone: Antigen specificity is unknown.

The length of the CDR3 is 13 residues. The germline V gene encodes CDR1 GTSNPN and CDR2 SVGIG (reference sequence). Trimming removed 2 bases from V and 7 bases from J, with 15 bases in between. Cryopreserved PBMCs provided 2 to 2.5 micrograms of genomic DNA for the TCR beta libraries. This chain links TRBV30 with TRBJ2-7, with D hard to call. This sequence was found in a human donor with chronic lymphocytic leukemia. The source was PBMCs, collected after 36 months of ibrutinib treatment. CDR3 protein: CAWSSRIPPEQYF. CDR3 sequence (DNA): TGTGCCTGGAGTTCGCGAATCCCACCTGAGCAGTACTTC.